These T cell receptor beta chains were read from a single sample in a study of cytomegalovirus exposure and HLA in healthy donors. Sequenced by immunoSEQ multiplex PCR; TCRdb stores in-frame clones only, minus some. The sample holds about 120,000 clones, 70% seen once. Sequencing was done on a sample of PBMCs. These receptors were obtained from a man aged 25 to 45 in good health and CMV-seropositive. Each CDR3 is given with its conserved first and last residue. The D gene is left open where the match is weak. Not all rows give a size; the values are once, few, many and, for expanded clones, a class.

d_call: -; j_call: TRBJ1-1; v_call: TRBV7-9; clone_size: -; cdr3_aa: CASSLGLRGTEAFF; cdr3_nt: TGTGCCAGCAGCTTAGGACTCCGTGGCACTGAAGCTTTCTTT
d_call: TRBD1; j_call: TRBJ1-4; v_call: TRBV19; clone_size: -; cdr3_aa: CASSPPGQPTTNEKLFF; cdr3_nt: TGTGCCAGTAGTCCCCCGGGACAGCCTACAACTAATGAAAAACTGTTTTTT
d_call: TRBD1; j_call: TRBJ1-1; v_call: TRBV25-1; clone_size: -; cdr3_aa: CASSIGQGYGEAFF; cdr3_nt: TGTGCCAGCAGTATCGGACAGGGGTATGGGGAAGCTTTCTTT
d_call: -; j_call: TRBJ2-1; v_call: TRBV7-3; clone_size: few; cdr3_aa: CASSPDRNRHNEQFF; cdr3_nt: TGTGCCAGCAGCCCCGACAGAAACCGACACAATGAGCAGTTCTTC
d_call: TRBD1; j_call: TRBJ2-7; v_call: TRBV19; clone_size: -; cdr3_aa: CASSKRGRDRGYEQYF; cdr3_nt: TGTGCCAGTAGTAAGCGGGGCCGGGACAGGGGGTACGAGCAGTACTTC
d_call: -; j_call: TRBJ1-3; v_call: TRBV5-4; clone_size: -; cdr3_aa: CASSLAAGLRNTIYF; cdr3_nt: TGTGCCAGCAGCTTGGCGGCAGGTTTACGAAACACCATATATTTT
d_call: TRBD1; j_call: TRBJ1-2; v_call: TRBV30; clone_size: -; cdr3_aa: CAWKGTGYGYTF; cdr3_nt: TGTGCCTGGAAAGGGACAGGGTATGGCTACACCTTC
d_call: -; j_call: TRBJ2-6; v_call: TRBV7-3; clone_size: -; cdr3_aa: CASSLTFAGEGGANVLTF; cdr3_nt: TGTGCCAGCAGCTTAACGTTTGCAGGGGAAGGTGGGGCCAACGTCCTGACTTTC
d_call: -; j_call: TRBJ2-1; v_call: TRBV9; clone_size: -; cdr3_aa: CASSVLAGPYNEQFF; cdr3_nt: TGTGCCAGCAGCGTACTCGCGGGACCGTACAATGAGCAGTTCTTC
d_call: -; j_call: TRBJ2-1; v_call: TRBV6-5; clone_size: -; cdr3_aa: CASSYHPLVSYNEQFF; cdr3_nt: TGTGCCAGCAGTTATCATCCCCTAGTCTCCTACAATGAGCAGTTCTTC
d_call: -; j_call: TRBJ2-6; v_call: TRBV28; clone_size: -; cdr3_aa: CASTNSGANVLTF; cdr3_nt: TGTGCCAGCACCAACTCTGGGGCCAACGTCCTGACTTTC
d_call: TRBD1; j_call: TRBJ2-1; v_call: TRBV4-3; clone_size: -; cdr3_aa: CASSQGHRDRGGQFF; cdr3_nt: TGCGCCAGCAGCCAAGGACACCGGGACAGGGGTGGGCAGTTCTTC
d_call: -; j_call: TRBJ2-1; v_call: TRBV27; clone_size: few; cdr3_aa: CASSLNGGLYYNEQFF; cdr3_nt: TGTGCCAGCAGTTTAAACGGGGGGCTATACTACAATGAGCAGTTCTTC
d_call: TRBD1; j_call: TRBJ1-2; v_call: TRBV7-9; clone_size: -; cdr3_aa: CASSHTDRDYGYTF; cdr3_nt: TGTGCCAGCAGTCATACTGACAGGGACTATGGCTACACCTTC
d_call: -; j_call: TRBJ1-2; v_call: TRBV6-1; clone_size: few; cdr3_aa: CASGLPGWYTF; cdr3_nt: TGTGCCAGCGGGCTGCCGGGGTGGTACACCTTC
d_call: -; j_call: TRBJ1-2; v_call: TRBV27; clone_size: -; cdr3_aa: CASSQPGDPNYGYTF; cdr3_nt: TGTGCCAGCAGCCAGCCAGGGGACCCTAACTATGGCTACACCTTC
d_call: -; j_call: TRBJ1-2; v_call: TRBV30; clone_size: -; cdr3_aa: CAWSVPEGRFSYGYTF; cdr3_nt: TGTGCCTGGAGTGTACCGGAAGGGAGGTTTAGCTATGGCTACACCTTC
d_call: -; j_call: TRBJ2-7; v_call: TRBV11-2; clone_size: -; cdr3_aa: CASSLVDRLFIYEQYF; cdr3_nt: TGTGCCAGCAGCTTAGTTGACAGGCTGTTCATCTACGAGCAGTACTTC
d_call: -; j_call: TRBJ2-3; v_call: TRBV27; clone_size: -; cdr3_aa: CATKSILPTSPSADTQYF; cdr3_nt: TGTGCCACCAAAAGTATTCTCCCTACTAGCCCCTCGGCAGATACGCAGTATTTT
d_call: -; j_call: TRBJ1-5; v_call: TRBV10-3; clone_size: few; cdr3_aa: CAIGGGGPGNQPQHF; cdr3_nt: TGTGCCATCGGGGGCGGCGGCCCAGGCAATCAGCCCCAGCATTTT
d_call: -; j_call: TRBJ2-5; v_call: TRBV21-1; clone_size: -; cdr3_aa: CARRWGERGGGETQYF; cdr3_nt: TGTGCCAGACGTTGGGGGGAGAGGGGCGGAGGAGAGACCCAGTACTTC
d_call: -; j_call: TRBJ2-1; v_call: TRBV7-9; clone_size: -; cdr3_aa: CSSSFIAGSLLSSYNEQFF; cdr3_nt: TGTTCCAGCAGCTTTATCGCGGGCTCCCTTCTCAGCTCCTACAATGAGCAGTTCTTC
d_call: TRBD2; j_call: TRBJ2-3; v_call: TRBV10-3; clone_size: once; cdr3_aa: CAISVPSGGLTDTQYF; cdr3_nt: TGTGCCATCAGTGTGCCTAGCGGGGGGCTAACAGATACGCAGTATTTT
d_call: TRBD2; j_call: TRBJ2-1; v_call: TRBV5-4; clone_size: -; cdr3_aa: CASSLALSSGSNNEQFF; cdr3_nt: TGTGCCAGCAGCTTGGCCCTCTCCAGCGGGAGTAATAATGAGCAGTTCTTC
d_call: -; j_call: TRBJ2-5; v_call: TRBV30; clone_size: -; cdr3_aa: CAWSVEREAAQYF; cdr3_nt: TGTGCCTGGAGTGTAGAGCGAGAGGCGGCCCAGTACTTC
d_call: -; j_call: TRBJ2-5; v_call: TRBV21-1; clone_size: -; cdr3_aa: CASSLRWRGRGETQYF; cdr3_nt: TGTGCCAGCAGCCTACGATGGAGGGGGCGTGGGGAGACCCAGTACTTC
d_call: TRBD2; j_call: TRBJ2-7; v_call: TRBV9; clone_size: -; cdr3_aa: CASSVVGGFDEQYF; cdr3_nt: TGTGCCAGCAGCGTAGTGGGGGGGTTCGACGAGCAGTACTTC
d_call: TRBD2; j_call: TRBJ2-1; v_call: TRBV7-6; clone_size: -; cdr3_aa: CASSLATTSGLGGNEQFF; cdr3_nt: TGTGCCAGCAGCTTAGCCACCACTAGCGGTCTGGGGGGCAATGAGCAGTTCTTC
d_call: -; j_call: TRBJ2-1; v_call: TRBV5-4; clone_size: once; cdr3_aa: CASSSGFLFNEQFF; cdr3_nt: TGTGCCAGCAGCTCAGGTTTTCTCTTTAATGAGCAGTTCTTC
d_call: TRBD2; j_call: TRBJ2-3; v_call: TRBV5-6; clone_size: -; cdr3_aa: CASSWPTSGAGDTQYF; cdr3_nt: TGTGCCAGCAGCTGGCCGACTAGCGGGGCCGGAGATACGCAGTATTTT
d_call: -; j_call: TRBJ2-1; v_call: TRBV11-3; clone_size: -; cdr3_aa: CASSSDSFSLNEQFF; cdr3_nt: TGTGCCAGCAGCTCAGATAGCTTTTCTCTCAATGAGCAGTTCTTC
d_call: TRBD1; j_call: TRBJ1-4; v_call: TRBV19; clone_size: -; cdr3_aa: CASSSPKRGQGAREKLFF; cdr3_nt: TGTGCCAGTAGCAGCCCGAAAAGGGGGCAGGGGGCACGTGAAAAACTGTTTTTT
d_call: -; j_call: TRBJ2-2; v_call: TRBV6-1; clone_size: -; cdr3_aa: CASREPVNTGELFF; cdr3_nt: TGTGCCAGCAGAGAACCAGTGAACACCGGGGAGCTGTTTTTT
d_call: -; j_call: TRBJ2-1; v_call: TRBV30; clone_size: few; cdr3_aa: CAWGDTSGEQFF; cdr3_nt: TGTGCCTGGGGGGACACGAGCGGTGAGCAGTTCTTC
d_call: TRBD2; j_call: TRBJ2-5; v_call: TRBV15; clone_size: -; cdr3_aa: CATSRGLAGGASQETQYF; cdr3_nt: TGTGCCACCAGCAGAGGACTAGCGGGGGGGGCTTCCCAAGAGACCCAGTACTTC
d_call: -; j_call: TRBJ1-4; v_call: TRBV27; clone_size: -; cdr3_aa: CASSPRQATNEKLFF; cdr3_nt: TGTGCCAGCAGTCCCCGACAGGCGACTAATGAAAAACTGTTTTTT
d_call: TRBD1; j_call: TRBJ1-4; v_call: TRBV6-5; clone_size: -; cdr3_aa: CASSERGRAEKLFF; cdr3_nt: TGTGCCAGCAGTGAGAGGGGGCGCGCTGAAAAACTGTTTTTT
d_call: TRBD1; j_call: TRBJ2-7; v_call: TRBV7-7; clone_size: once; cdr3_aa: CASSLAPGQGSYEQYF; cdr3_nt: TGTGCTAGCAGCTTAGCGCCCGGACAGGGTTCCTACGAGCAGTACTTC
d_call: -; j_call: TRBJ2-1; v_call: TRBV7-6; clone_size: -; cdr3_aa: CASSLGVSSTNEQFF; cdr3_nt: TGTGCCAGCAGCTTAGGCGTTAGCAGTACCAATGAGCAGTTCTTC
d_call: -; j_call: TRBJ2-2; v_call: TRBV4-1; clone_size: -; cdr3_aa: CASSQEKGTLSAGELFF; cdr3_nt: TGCGCCAGCAGCCAAGAGAAAGGGACTTTATCCGCCGGGGAGCTGTTTTTT